The T cell receptor (beta chain) under discussion was sequenced for a study of blood T cell repertoires in COVID-19. The overall study: From the United States, Italy and Spain came samples of acute and convalescent COVID-19. T cells, B-cell-depleted T cells, or PBMCs supplied cDNA or gDNA.

In the case of this clone: The junction and the germline gene differ at one end; a read error may be behind it.

CDR1 and CDR2 (germline): SGHTA, FQGNSA. The CDR3 sequence is 15 residues long. Per the original methods: Nucleated cell number was recorded as an estimate derived from reference gene primer amplification. The repertoire was sequenced with immunoSEQ multiplex PCR; TCRdb's copy has only in-frame clones and lacks some. That table supplies the V and J calls and clone size; D and trimming were determined from the DNA. The sample lists around 130,000 clones, 84% occurring once. Sequences were obtained from peripheral blood. The chain links TRBV7-2 to TRBJ2-2; 12 bases line up with TRBD2. This clonotype was obtained from a man aged 55 to 70 with acute or convalescent COVID-19. CDR3 loop: CASSLAGGETGELFF. In nucleotides, the CDR3 is TGTGCCAGCAGCCTAGCGGGAGGGGAGACCGGGGAGCTGTTTTTT.